One sample yielded the 2 T cell receptor beta chains listed below, sequenced in a study of cytomegalovirus exposure and HLA in healthy donors. PCR used 60 Vbeta primers and 13 Jbeta primers. The protocol was immunoSEQ multiplex PCR, while the TCRdb copy is restricted to in-frame clones and leaves out a portion. This sample has around 150,000 clones, with roughly four fifths found just once. The sequencing sample was made of PBMCs. The receptor source for this set is a human donor in good health.

The chain employs TRBV5-1 and TRBJ2-3; 15 nucleotides match TRBD2. Germline V gene sequence: CDR1 SGHRS, CDR2 YFSETQ. The CDR3 is 17 amino acids. Trimming cost V 2 bases and J 6 bases; bases outside gene matches: 7. For the CDR3, the DNA is TGCGCCAGCAGCTTCGGACTAGCGGGGGGGCCAGGGGATACGCAGTATTTT. It yields the protein CASSFGLAGGPGDTQYF.

The CDR3 sequence: CASSQVERDRETQYF. The CDR3, as DNA: TGTGCCAGCAGCCAAGTGGAGCGGGACCGGGAGACCCAGTACTTC. The rearrangement joins TRBV4-2 to TRBJ2-5, with 7 bases matching TRBD2. The V gene's germline CDR1 is LGHNA and CDR2 YNFKEQ. The V segment lost 1 base and the J segment 5 bases; nucleotides outside the gene matches: 7. The CDR3 runs to 15 residues.